The 7 T cell receptor beta chains below all came from one sample that was sequenced in a study of cytomegalovirus exposure and HLA in healthy donors. PCR amplification relied on 60 Vbeta primers (plus 13 Jbeta primers). Clones were read by immunoSEQ multiplex PCR, and TCRdb kept only the in-frame ones, dropping some. The sample yields fewer than 150,000 clones, about 80% seen once. Input material: PBMCs. Receptor source: a man aged 40-55 years in good health and CMV-seropositive.

This chain connects TRBV10-2 to TRBJ2-1; tentatively, D is TRBD2 (7 bases). Deletions cut 1 base from V and 9 bases from J, with 13 bases between. Germline-derived CDR1 and CDR2 are WSHSY and SAAADI. This CDR3 spans 14 amino acids. The CDR3 nucleotides read TGCGCCAGCAGTGAGTTAGCGAGGGGGGGTGAGCAGTTCTTC. It yields the protein CASSELARGGEQFF.

This clone was picked up a small number of times. This chain uses TRBV4-1 with TRBJ2-4, with a possible D match to TRBD2 (7 bases). In germline, CDR1 is MGHRA, CDR2 YSYEKL. Trimming left V 3 bases short and J 8 bases short, with 14 bases between. The CDR3 runs to 14 residues. The CDR3 DNA is TGCGCCAGCAGCCAGACGGGGGGCCGCCACATTCAGTACTTC. This sequence encodes CASSQTGGRHIQYF.

The chain is built from TRBV11-3 and TRBJ2-7, with 8 bases matching TRBD2. Germline-derived CDR1 and CDR2 are SGHNT and YENEEA. CDR3 length: 14 amino acids. After removal of 0 bases from V and 6 bases from J, the junction contained 4 bases not matched to a gene. CDR3 sequence (DNA): TGTGCCAGCAGCTTAGACGGGAGGGGATCCGAGCAGTACTTC. Amino acid sequence: CASSLDGRGSEQYF.

This chain links TRBV7-6 with TRBJ2-7; 9 bases line up with TRBD1. The CDR3 consists of 12 residues. After removal of 6 bases from V and 7 bases from J, the junction contained 4 bases not matched to a gene. In germline, CDR1 is SGHVS, CDR2 FNYEAQ. The CDR3 nucleotides read TGTGCCAGCAGTCCGGACAGGGGTGAGCAGTACTTC. This translates into CASSPDRGEQYF. The full variable domain, completed using reference TRBV7-6 and TRBJ2-7, is GAGVSQSPRYKVTKRGQDVALRCDPISGHVSLYWYRQALGQGPEFLTYFNYEAQQDKSGLPNDRFSAERPEGSISTLTIQRTEQRDSAMYRCASSPDRGEQYFGPGTRLTVT.

The chain is built from TRBV27 and TRBJ1-1; 7 nucleotides agree with TRBD1. Germline values: CDR1 MNHEY, CDR2 SMNVEV (reference sequence). The ends lost 6 bases at V and 4 bases at J; junction bases unmatched: 8. This CDR3 is built from 14 residues. CDR3 DNA sequence: TGTGCCAGCAGGGGAAGGGGGCGCGTCACTGAAGCTTTCTTT. Its translation is CASRGRGRVTEAFF.

The V call is TRBV14, the J call TRBJ1-1; TRBD1 matches at 12 bases. After removal of 4 bases from V and 10 bases from J, the junction contained 13 bases not matched to a gene. This CDR3 is 16 amino acids long. Germline-derived CDR1 and CDR2 are SGHDN and FVKESK. The CDR3 region is CASSLHGGTGGKIAFF. CDR3 nucleotide sequence: TGTGCCAGCAGCCTACATGGTGGGACAGGGGGCAAGATAGCTTTCTTT. Drawing the rest from reference TRBV14 and TRBJ1-1, the complete variable domain is EAGVTQFPSHSVIEKGQTVTLRCDPISGHDNLYWYRRVMGKEIKFLLHFVKESKQDESGMPNNRFLAERTGGTYSTLKVQPAELEDSGVYFCASSLHGGTGGKIAFFGQGTRLTVV.

CDR3 in DNA: TGTGCCAGCAGCGTGGGACAGGAAAATCAGCCCCAGCATTTT. Amino acids: CASSVGQENQPQHF. V and J are TRBV9 and TRBJ1-5; 8 positions agree with TRBD1. CDR3 size: 14 residues. Per germline, CDR1 SGDLS and CDR2 YYNGEE. V shed 2 bases and J 4 bases; nucleotides not matched to a gene: 2.